The rows below give T cell receptor beta chains drawn from one sample of a study of blood T cell repertoires in COVID-19. The table came from immunoSEQ multiplex PCR; TCRdb's copy has only in-frame clones and leaves some out. There are roughly 120,000 clones in the sample; about 83% occur only once, and roughly 4.9% lies in the top ten. Sequencing used peripheral blood. The receptors originated from a human donor in a cohort sampled during active COVID-19. Each CDR3 is given with its conserved first and last residue. Fields, in order: CDR3 protein, CDR3 DNA, clone size, D gene, J gene, V gene. D genes are given only for firm matches. Clone size is not always given. Where it is, it says once, few, many or a class for expanded clones.

CASSFLLLAGTDNEQFF | TGCGCCAGCAGCTTCTTACTGCTAGCGGGAACTGACAATGAGCAGTTCTTC | NA | TRBD2 | TRBJ2-1 | TRBV5-1
CASRHGTGMNTEAFF | TGTGCCAGCAGGCACGGGACAGGGATGAACACTGAAGCTTTCTTT | NA | TRBD1 | TRBJ1-1 | TRBV27
CASSQPGSLFREQYF | TGTGCCAGCAGCCAACCCGGGAGTTTGTTTCGCGAGCAGTACTTC | NA | NA | TRBJ2-7 | TRBV5-6
CASSPSGTNPYEQYF | TGTGCCAGCTCACCCTCCGGGACTAACCCCTACGAGCAGTACTTC | NA | TRBD2 | TRBJ2-7 | TRBV18
CASSEAVAGTTDTQYF | TGTGCCAGCAGTGAAGCGGTAGCGGGAACTACAGATACGCAGTATTTT | few | TRBD2 | TRBJ2-3 | TRBV6-1
CASSFGGSTDTQYF | TGCGCCAGCAGCTTCGGCGGGAGCACAGATACGCAGTATTTT | NA | NA | TRBJ2-3 | TRBV5-1
CASSFLGLSTDTQYF | TGTGCCAGCAGCTTCCTAGGACTAAGCACAGATACGCAGTATTTT | NA | NA | TRBJ2-3 | TRBV7-9
CASSPGGSTGNYGYTF | TGTGCCAGCAGTCCTGGCGGTTCGACAGGGAACTATGGCTACACCTTC | NA | TRBD1 | TRBJ1-2 | TRBV28
CASSVRQEDSPLHF | TGTGCCAGCAGCGTAAGACAGGAAGATTCACCCCTCCACTTT | NA | NA | TRBJ1-6 | TRBV9
CASSFLGGQGNQPQHF | TGTGCCAGCAGCTTTTTGGGTGGGCAGGGCAATCAGCCCCAGCATTTT | NA | NA | TRBJ1-5 | TRBV5-6
CASRPGTVEHAFF | TGTGCCAGCAGACCCGGGACAGTAGAGCATGCTTTCTTT | NA | TRBD1 | TRBJ1-1 | TRBV6-6
CASSGQGVNSPLHF | TGTGCCAGCAGTGGGCAAGGGGTAAATTCACCCCTCCACTTT | NA | NA | TRBJ1-6 | TRBV2
CASIPNREGRPGTSTDTQYF | TGTGCCAGTATCCCTAATCGCGAAGGCCGTCCCGGGACTAGCACAGATACGCAGTATTTT | few | NA | TRBJ2-3 | TRBV19
CASSVAPGGGLGNTIYF | TGTGCCAGCAGCGTGGCCCCCGGGGGAGGCCTTGGAAACACCATATATTTT | NA | NA | TRBJ1-3 | TRBV9
CASSPSGTGGQTQYF | TGTGCCAGCAGCCCGTCCGGGACAGGGGGTCAGACCCAGTACTTC | NA | TRBD1 | TRBJ2-5 | TRBV11-2
CASNTRAGSTDTQYF | TGTGCCAGCAATACTAGAGCGGGAAGCACAGATACGCAGTATTTT | once | TRBD2 | TRBJ2-3 | TRBV6-5
CASTLQGLGTEAFF | TGTGCCAGTACTTTACAGGGGTTGGGCACTGAAGCTTTCTTT | NA | TRBD1 | TRBJ1-1 | TRBV19